The entry below gives a single T cell receptor (beta chain) sequence along with its context. No antigen is known for it. The CDR3 runs to 14 residues. V lost 3 bases and J lost 7, with 15 bases in between. Germline CDR1 DFQATT, CDR2 SNEGSKA (reference sequence). These data are taken from a study of CD8+CD57+ T cells in acquired aplastic anemia. Study-wide background: The sorted CD4+ and CD8+ cells yielded an average around 3.4 ug of DNA. Overall study findings and caveats: Almost 30 shared CD8+ CDR3s appeared highly expressed within patients' immunodominant clones.

According to the study, genomic DNA was the template for TCR beta VDJ and CDR3 profiling. TCRdb passed the reads through MiXCR, listing each CDR3 protein once. The sample consists of 400,000 to 600,000 distinct CDR3 sequences, under 40% of them appearing once. Patients chosen for sequencing had shown CD8+CD57+ cell expansion by flow cytometry. Acquired aplastic anemia of severe grade affected all patients. By the time of blood sampling, patients had still received no therapy. V usage is TRBV20-1 and J usage is TRBJ1-4; no definite D call. This clonotype was sampled from a human donor with aplastic anemia. The sample was sorted CD4+, CD8+, or CD8+CD57+ T cells (not recorded which) from PBMCs. The CDR3 sequence is CSASPGSSGEKLFF. The CDR3 region has the DNA TGCAGTGCTAGCCCAGGCAGTAGCGGTGAAAAACTGTTTTTT.